This record covers a single T cell receptor beta chain. Its antigen is currently unknown. This entry belongs to a study of CD8+ T cells in alopecia areata. General study results and limits: Clonality in lesional scalp, especially alopecia totalis/universalis, exceeded that of normal scalp.

Regarding treatment: oral pan-JAK inhibitor, 5-10 mg twice daily. Following RNA extraction, reverse transcription yielded cDNA that acted as the sequencing template. Method: immunoSEQ multiplex PCR; TCRdb's copy keeps in-frame clones and lacks some. The sample has 150,000 to 200,000 clones, approximately 59% seen once. There are 15 residues in the CDR3. Germline-derived CDR1 and CDR2 are SGHDN and FVKESK. The V end lost 2 bases, the J end lost 2 bases, and 7 bases lay between the germline ends. The sequence derives from a human donor with alopecia areata. The starting material was CD4+ T cells sorted from blood, obtained at approximately week 60, from a patient treated with tofacitinib. The rearrangement links TRBV14 to TRBJ2-6, with D perhaps TRBD1 (6 bases). The CDR3, as DNA: TGTGCCAGCAGCCAAAGACAGGCTGGGGCCAACGTCCTGACTTTC. It codes for CASSQRQAGANVLTF. The whole variable domain, filled in from reference TRBV14 and TRBJ2-6, reads EAGVTQFPSHSVIEKGQTVTLRCDPISGHDNLYWYRRVMGKEIKFLLHFVKESKQDESGMPNNRFLAERTGGTYSTLKVQPAELEDSGVYFCASSQRQAGANVLTFGAGSRLTVL.